The 5 T cell receptor beta chains listed next were all sequenced from one sample in a study of identifying expanded T cells in peripheral blood (dated by TCRdb to about 2019). Library preparation was by the immunoSEQ multiplex PCR assay. TCRdb provides this immuneACCESS table in a form limited to in-frame rearrangements. Some clones are lacking; in checked studies, under half of them reflect an unresolved V gene, and why the rest are absent is not known. The sample includes around 60,000 clones, with around 86% observed a single time. The biggest ten clones account for roughly 15% of the sample. The sample comprised blood. These TCRs come from a person aged 18-69 years in good health.

V and J are TRBV6-1 and TRBJ2-3; no definite D call. The germline V and J ends were trimmed by 3 bases and 2 bases, with 6 bases remaining between them. The CDR3 contains 13 residues. Germline-derived CDR1 and CDR2 are MNHNS and SASEGT. CDR3 sequence (DNA): TGTGCCAGCAGTGACAGAAACACAGATACGCAGTATTTT. It is translated as CASSDRNTDTQYF.

The chain combines TRBV6-6 with TRBJ2-7; a weak D match, TRBD1 (5 bases). The CDR3 contains 14 residues. Germline V lookup: CDR1 MNHNY, CDR2 SVGAGI (reference sequence). The V end was cut by 2 bases, the J end by 4 bases, with 12 bases between. CDR3 sequence reads: CASSYTQGGYEQYV. The CDR3 bases are TGTGCCAGCAGTTACACGCAGGGTGGGTACGAGCAGTACGTC.

The rearrangement uses TRBV6-5 and TRBJ2-1, with TRBD2 matching 7 bases. J gave up 7 bases and V 6 bases, and 3 bases lay outside the gene matches. Germline V gives CDR1 MNHEY, CDR2 SVGAGI. The CDR3 contains 12 residues. The CDR3 protein is CASSRGGNEQFF. CDR3 coding DNA: TGTGCCAGCAGCCGCGGGGGTAATGAGCAGTTCTTC.

J is TRBJ2-7 and V is TRBV9, with D perhaps TRBD1 (5 bases). The CDR3 is 15 residues long. Germline CDR1 and CDR2: SGDLS and YYNGEE. Trimming left V 5 bases short and J 3 bases short, with 18 bases between. The CDR3: CASSGHGAFDYEQYF. Written as DNA, the CDR3 is TGTGCCAGCAGTGGGCATGGGGCCTTTGACTACGAGCAGTACTTC.

The chain recombines TRBV6-1 with TRBJ2-1; the D gene is possibly TRBD2 (6 bases). Germline V gene sequence: CDR1 MNHNS, CDR2 SASEGT. CDR3 length: 14 residues. Trimming pared 9 bases from V and 4 bases from J, leaving 16 bases between. CDR3 coding DNA: TGTGCCAGTGGCTTAGGCGGGGTGTACAATGAGCAGTTCTTC. Translation: CASGLGGVYNEQFF.